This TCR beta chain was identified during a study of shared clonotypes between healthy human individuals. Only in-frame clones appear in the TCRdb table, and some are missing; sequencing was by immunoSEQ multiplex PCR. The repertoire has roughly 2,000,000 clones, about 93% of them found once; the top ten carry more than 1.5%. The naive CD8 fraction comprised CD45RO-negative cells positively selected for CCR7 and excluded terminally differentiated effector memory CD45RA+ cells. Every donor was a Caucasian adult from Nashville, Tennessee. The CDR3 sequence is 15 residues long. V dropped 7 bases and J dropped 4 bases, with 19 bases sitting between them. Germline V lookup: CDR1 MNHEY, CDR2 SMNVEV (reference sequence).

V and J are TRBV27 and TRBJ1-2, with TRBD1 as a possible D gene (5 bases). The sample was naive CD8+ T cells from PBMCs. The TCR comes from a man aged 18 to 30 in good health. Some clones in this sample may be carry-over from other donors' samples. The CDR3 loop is CASTPRGGWVYGYTF. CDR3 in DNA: TGTGCCAGCACCCCCCGCGGGGGGTGGGTCTATGGCTACACCTTC.